The source of this T cell receptor (beta chain) is a study of cytomegalovirus exposure and HLA in healthy donors. General observations from the study: Overall, around 150 TCR beta chains were annotated as cytomegalovirus-associated.

The V gene's germline CDR1 is ENHRY and CDR2 SYGVKD. This CDR3 is 14 amino acids long. With 6 bases clipped from V and 6 bases from J, the junction kept 8 bases outside the gene matches. The PCR had 60 Vbeta and 13 Jbeta primers. Only in-frame clones appear in the TCRdb table, and some are missing; sequencing was by immunoSEQ multiplex PCR. The sample holds some 150,000 clones; 87% are singletons and the top ten take around 0.85%. Donors counted as nominally healthy when sampled, yet unrecorded immune exposures were likely. On this clone: Its antigen remains unknown.

The sequence was collected from a woman aged 25 to 45 in good health and CMV-seronegative. V and J are TRBV10-3 and TRBJ1-3; 7 bases match TRBD1. What was sequenced was PBMCs. In DNA form, the CDR3 reads TGTGCCATCAGGACGTCTCAGGGGGAAAACACCATATATTTT. This sequence encodes CAIRTSQGENTIYF.